These T cell receptor beta chains were read from a single sample in a study of T cells after yellow fever vaccination. TCRdb re-analysed the 5' RACE reads in MiXCR, keeping a single row per CDR3 protein. The data hold approximately 580,000 distinct CDR3 sequences, with around 16% observed a single time. The sequences come from PBMCs, collected about 5 days after the first yellow fever vaccination. These receptors all stem from a man aged 18 to 30 who received the YFV17D yellow fever vaccine. The CDR3 runs from the conserved cysteine through the conserved F or W. A D gene is named only where the DNA matches it firmly. A row's size may be missing; if present it is once, few, many or a size class.

>TRBV7-9|-|TRBJ1-4|-
CASSWMTAATNEKLFF
TGTGCCAGCAGCTGGATGACTGCTGCAACTAATGAAAAACTGTTTTTT
>TRBV10-3|many|TRBJ1-4|-
CAIRRQSNEKLFF
TGTGCCATCCGGAGGCAGAGCAATGAAAAACTGTTTTTT
>TRBV5-1|few|TRBJ2-1|-
CASSLVQGLNNEQFF
TGCGCCAGCAGCTTGGTTCAGGGGCTTAACAATGAGCAGTTCTTC
>TRBV6-1|many|TRBJ2-1|TRBD1
CASSPRGTGHREQFF
TGTGCCAGCAGCCCACGCGGGACAGGGCATCGTGAGCAGTTCTTC
>TRBV19|few|TRBJ2-5|TRBD2
CASSVGTSGYQETQYF
TGTGCCAGTAGTGTTGGGACTAGCGGGTACCAAGAGACCCAGTACTTC
>TRBV21-1|few|TRBJ2-6|-
CASSKASRDLTGANVLTF
TGTGCCAGCAGCAAAGCATCAAGGGACCTGACTGGGGCCAACGTCCTGACTTTC
>TRBV5-6|-|TRBJ2-1|-
CASSRWIGGTRGDEQFF
TGTGCCAGCAGCCGGTGGATCGGGGGGACCAGGGGGGATGAGCAGTTCTTC
>TRBV12-3/TRBV12-4|-|TRBJ2-7|-
CASSIQEIYEQYF
TGTGCCAGCAGTATTCAAGAGATCTACGAGCAGTACTTC
>TRBV19|few|TRBJ2-1|-
CATRGFSGDNEQFF
TGTGCCACCCGGGGTTTTTCGGGGGACAATGAGCAGTTCTTC
>TRBV11-3|-|TRBJ2-1|-
CASSPRGQGKGDEQFF
TGTGCCAGCAGCCCCCGGGGGCAGGGCAAGGGGGATGAGCAGTTCTTC
>TRBV25-1|-|TRBJ1-5|-
CASSLGWGADTQHF
TGTGCCAGCAGCCTGGGCTGGGGGGCAGATACGCAGCATTTT
>TRBV9|few|TRBJ2-1|TRBD2
CASSSRRGGTSILPEQFF
TGTGCCAGCAGCAGCAGGAGGGGCGGGACTAGCATTTTACCTGAGCAGTTCTTC
>TRBV6-2/TRBV6-3|-|TRBJ2-3|TRBD2
CASSYQRGTDTQYF
TGTGCCAGCAGTTATCAGCGGGGGACAGATACGCAGTATTTT
>TRBV9|-|TRBJ2-3|-
CASSPRGGPSSTDTQYF
TGTGCCAGCAGCCCTAGGGGGGGGCCGAGTAGCACAGATACGCAGTATTTT
>TRBV20-1|few|TRBJ2-5|-
CSAEGGGETQYF
TGCAGTGCTGAGGGGGGTGGGGAGACCCAGTACTTC
>TRBV5-1|few|TRBJ2-1|TRBD2
CASSLAGLYNEQFF
TGCGCCAGCAGCCTAGCGGGGCTGTACAATGAGCAGTTCTTC
>TRBV12-3/TRBV12-4|few|TRBJ2-1|-
CASSLGAPGILGQFF
TGTGCCAGCAGTTTAGGGGCGCCGGGGATTTTGGGGCAGTTCTTC
>TRBV19|-|TRBJ1-1|TRBD1
CASSSQGAGGTEAFF
TGTGCCAGTAGCTCCCAGGGGGCTGGTGGCACTGAAGCTTTCTTT
>TRBV7-9|-|TRBJ1-5|-
CASSLGTAQPQHF
TGTGCCAGCAGCTTAGGGACGGCTCAGCCCCAGCATTTT
>TRBV5-1|-|TRBJ2-2|-
CASSLERLTGTGELFF
TGCGCCAGCAGCTTGGAGCGCTTAACCGGCACCGGGGAGCTGTTTTTT
>TRBV4-1|-|TRBJ1-6|TRBD1
CASSQAVGTGGGSPLHF
TGCGCCAGCAGCCAAGCGGTGGGGACAGGGGGCGGATCACCCCTCCACTTT
>TRBV5-5|few|TRBJ1-6|-
CASIPGQGERIRGSPLHF
TGTGCCAGCATCCCGGGACAAGGAGAGAGAATTCGGGGATCACCCCTCCACTTT
>TRBV19|-|TRBJ2-3|TRBD2
CASSIEGTRTDTQYF
TGTGCCAGTAGTATCGAAGGGACTAGGACAGATACGCAGTATTTT
>TRBV4-1|-|TRBJ1-5|-
CASSQDPDSNQPQHF
TGCGCCAGCAGCCAAGATCCGGATAGCAATCAGCCCCAGCATTTT
>TRBV4-1|few|TRBJ2-3|-
CASSQAPPGSGNTQYF
TGCGCCAGCAGCCAAGCACCTCCAGGGTCGGGAAATACGCAGTATTTT
>TRBV20-1|few|TRBJ2-2|-
CSASWAPGGRTGELFF
TGCAGTGCTAGCTGGGCCCCGGGGGGCAGGACCGGGGAGCTGTTTTTT
>TRBV20-1|-|TRBJ2-1|-
CSAIKSLGLGNEQFF
TGCAGTGCTATAAAATCACTGGGGCTCGGGAATGAGCAGTTCTTC
>TRBV6-1|few|TRBJ2-3|TRBD1
CASSPQGQGRDTQYF
TGTGCCAGCAGTCCCCAAGGACAGGGAAGGGATACGCAGTATTTT
>TRBV7-9|few|TRBJ2-1|TRBD2
CASSLASGVSYNEQFF
TGTGCCAGCAGCTTAGCCAGCGGGGTCTCCTACAATGAGCAGTTCTTC
>TRBV5-1|-|TRBJ1-1|-
CASSLWGARGTEAFF
TGCGCCAGCAGCTTGTGGGGGGCTCGAGGGACTGAAGCTTTCTTT
>TRBV4-1|-|TRBJ2-3|TRBD2
CASSQDSGGTSTDTQYF
TGCGCCAGCAGCCAAGATAGCGGGGGAACTAGCACAGATACGCAGTATTTT
>TRBV29-1|once|TRBJ1-1|-
CSMRAGWGMNTEAFF
TGCAGCATGAGGGCTGGATGGGGGATGAACACTGAAGCTTTCTTT
>TRBV4-3|-|TRBJ1-6|-
CASSLPRVGETNSPLHF
TGCGCCAGCAGCCTTCCTAGGGTTGGGGAAACGAATTCACCCCTCCACTTT
>TRBV12-3/TRBV12-4|-|TRBJ2-1|-
CASRPTGLPSNEQFF
TGTGCCAGCAGGCCGACGGGACTTCCATCCAATGAGCAGTTCTTC
>TRBV4-1|-|TRBJ2-3|TRBD2
CASSQAISLAGVLGTQYF
TGCGCCAGCAGCCAAGCAATCTCGCTAGCGGGGGTGTTAGGTACGCAGTATTTT
>TRBV7-3|few|TRBJ2-3|TRBD2
CASSPLGSGDASDTQYF
TGTGCCAGCAGCCCCCTGGGTAGCGGGGATGCCTCAGATACGCAGTATTTT
>TRBV6-5|few|TRBJ1-3|-
CASSYSLDSENSGNTIYF
TGTGCCAGCAGTTACTCATTGGACAGCGAGAACTCTGGAAACACCATATATTTT
>TRBV4-1|few|TRBJ2-6|-
CASSQLSKATFSGANVLTF
TGCGCCAGCAGCCAATTAAGTAAGGCCACTTTCTCTGGGGCCAACGTCCTGACTTTC
>TRBV12-3/TRBV12-4|-|TRBJ1-2|-
CASRGGQKGYTF
TGTGCCAGCAGGGGGGGGCAGAAGGGCTACACCTTC
>TRBV7-9|-|TRBJ1-1|TRBD1
CASIQTGGGSTEAFF
TGTGCCAGCATCCAAACAGGGGGCGGAAGTACTGAAGCTTTCTTT
>TRBV24-1|few|TRBJ2-3|TRBD2
CATSEARGAGDTQYF
TGTGCCACCAGTGAAGCGCGGGGGGCCGGAGATACGCAGTATTTT
>TRBV12-3/TRBV12-4|-|TRBJ2-1|-
CASRDLHGGSYNEQFF
TGTGCCAGCAGGGATCTTCATGGGGGCTCCTACAATGAGCAGTTCTTC
>TRBV6-1|-|TRBJ2-1|TRBD1
CASSNTGAGSNEQFF
TGTGCCAGCAGTAATACAGGGGCCGGTTCGAATGAGCAGTTCTTC
>TRBV29-1|-|TRBJ2-1|-
CSVVGYNEQFF
TGCAGCGTCGTCGGCTACAATGAGCAGTTCTTC